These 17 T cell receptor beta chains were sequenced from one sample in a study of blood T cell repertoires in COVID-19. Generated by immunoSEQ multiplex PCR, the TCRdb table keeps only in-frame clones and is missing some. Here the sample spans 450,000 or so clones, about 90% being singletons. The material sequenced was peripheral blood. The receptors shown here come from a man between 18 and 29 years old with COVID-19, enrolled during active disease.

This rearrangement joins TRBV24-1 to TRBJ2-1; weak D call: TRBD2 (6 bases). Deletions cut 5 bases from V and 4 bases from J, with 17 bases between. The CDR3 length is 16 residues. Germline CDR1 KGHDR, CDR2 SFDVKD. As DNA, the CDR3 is TGTGCCACCAGTGGTCAGACTGGCCGGGAGTACAATGAGCAGTTCTTC. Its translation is CATSGQTGREYNEQFF.

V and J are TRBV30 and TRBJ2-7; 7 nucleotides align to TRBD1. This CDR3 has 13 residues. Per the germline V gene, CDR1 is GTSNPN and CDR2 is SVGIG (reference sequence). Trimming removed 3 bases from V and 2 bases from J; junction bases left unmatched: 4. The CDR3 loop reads CAWSRDSPYEQYF. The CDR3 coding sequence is TGTGCCTGGAGCCGGGACAGCCCCTACGAGCAGTACTTC. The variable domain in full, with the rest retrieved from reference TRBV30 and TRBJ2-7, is SQTIHQWPATLVQPVGSPLSLECTVEGTSNPNLYWYRQAAGRGLQLLFYSVGIGQISSEVPQNLSASRPQDRQFILSSKKLLLSDSGFYLCAWSRDSPYEQYFGPGTRLTVT.

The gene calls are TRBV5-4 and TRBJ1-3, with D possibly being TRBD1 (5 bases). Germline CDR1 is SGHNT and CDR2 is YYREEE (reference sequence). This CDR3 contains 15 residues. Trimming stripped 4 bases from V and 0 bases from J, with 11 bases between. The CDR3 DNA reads TGTGCCAGCAGCAGCGGGACGCTCTCTGGAAACACCATATATTTT. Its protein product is CASSSGTLSGNTIYF.

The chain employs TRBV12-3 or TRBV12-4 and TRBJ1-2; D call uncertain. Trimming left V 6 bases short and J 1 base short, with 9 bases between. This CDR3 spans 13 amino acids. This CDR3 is CASSQNLNYGYTF. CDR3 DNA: TGTGCCAGCAGCCAGAATCTTAACTATGGCTACACCTTC.

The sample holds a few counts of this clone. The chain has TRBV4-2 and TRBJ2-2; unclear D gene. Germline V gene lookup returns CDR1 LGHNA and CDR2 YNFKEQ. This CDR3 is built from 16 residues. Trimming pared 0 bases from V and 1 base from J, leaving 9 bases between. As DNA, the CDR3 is TGTGCCAGCAGCCAAGATACCGCTAGGAACACCGGGGAGCTGTTTTTT. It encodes CASSQDTARNTGELFF.

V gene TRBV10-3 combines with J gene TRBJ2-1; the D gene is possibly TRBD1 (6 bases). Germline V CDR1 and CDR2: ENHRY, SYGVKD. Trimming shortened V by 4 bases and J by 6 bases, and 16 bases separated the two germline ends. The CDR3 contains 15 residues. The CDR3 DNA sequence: TGTGCCATCAGTGTAAGTGACAGGTTATTCAATGAGCAGTTCTTC. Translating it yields CAISVSDRLFNEQFF.

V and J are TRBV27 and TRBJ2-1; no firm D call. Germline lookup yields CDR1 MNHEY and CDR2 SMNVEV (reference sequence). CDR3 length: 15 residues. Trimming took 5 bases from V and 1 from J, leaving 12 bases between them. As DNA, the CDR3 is TGTGCCAGCAGTACCCCGAGTCCTTCCTACAATGAGCAGTTCTTC. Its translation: CASSTPSPSYNEQFF.

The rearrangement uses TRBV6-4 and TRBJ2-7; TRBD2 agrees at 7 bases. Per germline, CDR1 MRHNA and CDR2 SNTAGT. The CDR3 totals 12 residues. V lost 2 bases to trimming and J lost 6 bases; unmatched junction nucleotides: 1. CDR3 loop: CASSDPGGEQYF. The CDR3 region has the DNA TGTGCCAGCAGTGACCCGGGGGGCGAGCAGTACTTC.

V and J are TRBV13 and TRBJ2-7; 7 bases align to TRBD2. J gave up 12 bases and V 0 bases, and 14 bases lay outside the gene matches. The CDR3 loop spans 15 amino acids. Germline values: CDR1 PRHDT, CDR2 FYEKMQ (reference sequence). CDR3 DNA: TGTGCCAGCAGCTTAGGTACGGTCGTATGGGGAGGGCCGTACTTC. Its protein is CASSLGTVVWGGPYF.

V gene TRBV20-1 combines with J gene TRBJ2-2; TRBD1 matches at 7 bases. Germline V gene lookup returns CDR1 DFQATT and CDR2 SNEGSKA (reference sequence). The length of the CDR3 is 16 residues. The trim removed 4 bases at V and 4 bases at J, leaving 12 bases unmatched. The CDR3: CSATDFGAGGTGELFF. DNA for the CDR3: TGCAGTGCTACTGATTTTGGGGCAGGGGGCACCGGGGAGCTGTTTTTT.

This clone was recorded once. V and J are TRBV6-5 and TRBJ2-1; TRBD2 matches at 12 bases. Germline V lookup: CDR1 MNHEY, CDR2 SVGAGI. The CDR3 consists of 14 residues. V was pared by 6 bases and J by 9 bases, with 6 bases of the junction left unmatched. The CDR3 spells CASRRLAGDGEQFF. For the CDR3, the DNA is TGTGCCAGCAGGAGACTAGCGGGAGACGGTGAGCAGTTCTTC.

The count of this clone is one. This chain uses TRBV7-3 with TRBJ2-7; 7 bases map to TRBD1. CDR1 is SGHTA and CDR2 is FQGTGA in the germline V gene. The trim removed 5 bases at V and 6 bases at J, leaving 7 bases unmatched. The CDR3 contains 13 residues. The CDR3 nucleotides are TGTGCCAGCAGCCAGGGGGACAAAGCCGAGCAGTACTTC. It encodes CASSQGDKAEQYF.

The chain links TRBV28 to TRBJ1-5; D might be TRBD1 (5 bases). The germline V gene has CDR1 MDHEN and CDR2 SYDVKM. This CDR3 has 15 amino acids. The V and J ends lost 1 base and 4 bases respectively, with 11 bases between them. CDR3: CASSLSGRGNQPQHF. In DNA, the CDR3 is TGTGCCAGCAGTTTATCAGGGCGGGGTAATCAGCCCCAGCATTTT.

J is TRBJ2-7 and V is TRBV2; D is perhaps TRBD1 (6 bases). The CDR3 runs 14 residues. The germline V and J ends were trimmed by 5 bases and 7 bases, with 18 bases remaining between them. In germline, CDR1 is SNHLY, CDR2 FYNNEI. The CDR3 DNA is TGTGCCAGCAGTATGGACAGCGGTAGGAAGGAGCAGTACTTC. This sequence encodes CASSMDSGRKEQYF.

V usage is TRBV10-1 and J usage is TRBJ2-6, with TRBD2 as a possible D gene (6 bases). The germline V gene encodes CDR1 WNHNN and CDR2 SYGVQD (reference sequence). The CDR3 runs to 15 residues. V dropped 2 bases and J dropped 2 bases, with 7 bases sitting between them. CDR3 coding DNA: TGCGCCAGCAGTGAGGGAGGGGCTGGGGCCAACGTCCTGACTTTC. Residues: CASSEGGAGANVLTF.

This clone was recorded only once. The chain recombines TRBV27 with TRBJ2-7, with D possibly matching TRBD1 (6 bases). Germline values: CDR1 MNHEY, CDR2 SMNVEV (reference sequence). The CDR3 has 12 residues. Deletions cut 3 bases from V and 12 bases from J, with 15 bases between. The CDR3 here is CASSLVQGTLYF. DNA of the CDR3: TGTGCCAGCAGTTTGGTACAGGGAACGCTGTACTTC.

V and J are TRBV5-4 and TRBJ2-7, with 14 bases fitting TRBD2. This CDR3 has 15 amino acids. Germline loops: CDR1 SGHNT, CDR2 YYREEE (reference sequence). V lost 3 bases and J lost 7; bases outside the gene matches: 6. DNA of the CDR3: TGTGCCAGCAGCTCACGACTAGCGGGGGGGGATGAGCAGTACTTC. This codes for CASSSRLAGGDEQYF.